Below, 2 T cell receptor beta chains from the same sample are listed, as sequenced in a study of blood T cell repertoires in COVID-19. Only in-frame clones appear in the TCRdb table, and some are missing; sequencing was by immunoSEQ multiplex PCR. The sample holds approximately 210,000 clones; roughly four fifths are singletons and the top ten take approximately 8%. The specimen sequenced was peripheral blood. Receptors originate from an elderly woman with COVID-19, enrolled during active disease.

This chain uses TRBV4-2 with TRBJ1-2; TRBD1 agrees at 11 bases. The junction had 7 bases not matched to a gene; V was cut back by 0 bases and J by 4 bases. The length of the CDR3 is 17 residues. Looked up from germline, CDR1 is LGHNA and CDR2 is YNFKEQ. CDR3 nucleotides: TGTGCCAGCAGCCAAGATTTGGACAGGGGGCTGGGCTATGGCTACACCTTC. It translates to CASSQDLDRGLGYGYTF.

This chain connects TRBV4-2 to TRBJ1-4; 7 bases agree with TRBD1. CDR1 is LGHNA, CDR2 YNFKEQ, per germline. This CDR3 has 15 amino acids. Trimming took 4 bases from V and 2 from J; bases not matched to a gene: 4. The CDR3 coding sequence is TGTGCCAGCAGCCCGGGGACAGCCACTAATGAAAAACTGTTTTTT. Its translation is CASSPGTATNEKLFF.